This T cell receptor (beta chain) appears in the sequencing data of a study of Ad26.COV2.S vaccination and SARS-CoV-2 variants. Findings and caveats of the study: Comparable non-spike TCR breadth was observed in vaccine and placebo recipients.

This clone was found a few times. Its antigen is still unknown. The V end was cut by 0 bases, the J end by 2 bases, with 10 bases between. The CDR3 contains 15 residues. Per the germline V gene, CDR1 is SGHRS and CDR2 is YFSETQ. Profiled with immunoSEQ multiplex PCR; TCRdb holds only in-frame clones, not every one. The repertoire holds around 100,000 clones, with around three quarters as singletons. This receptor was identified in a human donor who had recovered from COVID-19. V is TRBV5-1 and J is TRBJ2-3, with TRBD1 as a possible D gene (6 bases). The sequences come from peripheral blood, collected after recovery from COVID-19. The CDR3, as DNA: TGCGCCAGCAGCTTGGGGCAGGGGACCACAGATACGCAGTATTTT. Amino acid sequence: CASSLGQGTTDTQYF.